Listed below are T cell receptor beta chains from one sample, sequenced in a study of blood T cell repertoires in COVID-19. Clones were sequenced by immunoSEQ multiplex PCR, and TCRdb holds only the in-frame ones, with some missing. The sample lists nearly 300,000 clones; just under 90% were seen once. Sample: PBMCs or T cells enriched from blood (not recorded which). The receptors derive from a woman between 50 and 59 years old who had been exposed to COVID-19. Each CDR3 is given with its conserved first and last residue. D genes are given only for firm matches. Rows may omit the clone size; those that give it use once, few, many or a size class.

CDR3 DNA: TGTGCCAGCAGCTCTAGGACAGGGGCCGGGGGCACTGAAGCTTTCTTT
CDR3 protein: CASSSRTGAGGTEAFF
V gene: TRBV11-1
D gene: TRBD1
J gene: TRBJ1-1
clone size: -

CDR3 DNA: TGTGCCAGCGGTACTGGGGGCCTTGGTCGGTATGGCTACACCTTC
CDR3 protein: CASGTGGLGRYGYTF
V gene: TRBV6-5
D gene: -
J gene: TRBJ1-2
clone size: once

CDR3 DNA: TGTGCCATCTCATCCCAGGGGGCCTCCGAGCAGTACTTC
CDR3 protein: CAISSQGASEQYF
V gene: TRBV10-3
D gene: TRBD1
J gene: TRBJ2-7
clone size: -

CDR3 DNA: TGTGCCAGCAGCTCCGGACTAGCGGGGGACCGCTCCTACGAGCAGTACTTC
CDR3 protein: CASSSGLAGDRSYEQYF
V gene: TRBV7-9
D gene: TRBD2
J gene: TRBJ2-7
clone size: -

CDR3 DNA: TGTGCCATCCGGGACAGCCTTAACACCGGGGAGCTGTTTTTT
CDR3 protein: CAIRDSLNTGELFF
V gene: TRBV10-3
D gene: TRBD1
J gene: TRBJ2-2
clone size: -

CDR3 DNA: TGTGCCAGCAGCATCACGGGGAATCAGGGGAATGAGCAGTTCTTC
CDR3 protein: CASSITGNQGNEQFF
V gene: TRBV7-2
D gene: -
J gene: TRBJ2-1
clone size: -

CDR3 DNA: TGCGCCAGGAGGACAGAAGGCAATCAGCCCCAGCATTTT
CDR3 protein: CARRTEGNQPQHF
V gene: TRBV10-1
D gene: -
J gene: TRBJ1-5
clone size: -

CDR3 DNA: TGTGCCAGCAGCCAAGATACACAACCTAACTATGGCTACACCTTC
CDR3 protein: CASSQDTQPNYGYTF
V gene: TRBV3-1/TRBV3-2
D gene: -
J gene: TRBJ1-2
clone size: -

CDR3 DNA: TGTGCCAGCAGGGACAGGGAGTACTCTGGGGCCAACGTCCTGACTTTC
CDR3 protein: CASRDREYSGANVLTF
V gene: TRBV6-4
D gene: TRBD1
J gene: TRBJ2-6
clone size: -

CDR3 DNA: TGTGCCAGTAGTCTCTCGACAGGGAACGAGCAGTACTTC
CDR3 protein: CASSLSTGNEQYF
V gene: TRBV19
D gene: TRBD1
J gene: TRBJ2-7
clone size: -

CDR3 DNA: TGTGCCAGCAGCTTAGCGGGTAGGGGCGGCTACACCTTC
CDR3 protein: CASSLAGRGGYTF
V gene: TRBV7-6
D gene: -
J gene: TRBJ1-2
clone size: -

CDR3 DNA: TGTGCCAGCAGTCCAAACAGGGGAACTAACTATGGCTACACCTTC
CDR3 protein: CASSPNRGTNYGYTF
V gene: TRBV2
D gene: TRBD1
J gene: TRBJ1-2
clone size: -

CDR3 DNA: TGTGCCAGCAGTGAAGGGGGCGGTCTAGGGTCACCCCTCCACTTT
CDR3 protein: CASSEGGGLGSPLHF
V gene: TRBV2
D gene: -
J gene: TRBJ1-6
clone size: -

CDR3 DNA: TGTGCCAGCAGTGATGTTGAGCGGGGAAAAACCGGGGAGCTGTTTTTT
CDR3 protein: CASSDVERGKTGELFF
V gene: TRBV6-4
D gene: TRBD2
J gene: TRBJ2-2
clone size: once

CDR3 DNA: TGTGCCTGGAGCGGCGGACAGGGTAGTTATGAAAAACTGTTTTTT
CDR3 protein: CAWSGGQGSYEKLFF
V gene: TRBV30
D gene: TRBD1
J gene: TRBJ1-4
clone size: -

CDR3 DNA: TGTGCCAGCACCCGCGGGACAGTGAAGACCGGGGAGCTGTTTTTT
CDR3 protein: CASTRGTVKTGELFF
V gene: TRBV2
D gene: -
J gene: TRBJ2-2
clone size: -

CDR3 DNA: TGCGCCAGCAGCCAAGATCTGACAGTTCCCCCCTACGAGCAGTACTTC
CDR3 protein: CASSQDLTVPPYEQYF
V gene: TRBV4-1
D gene: -
J gene: TRBJ2-7
clone size: -

CDR3 DNA: TGTGCCAGCAGTGAAAACAGGGGGACTGAAGCTTTCTTT
CDR3 protein: CASSENRGTEAFF
V gene: TRBV6-4
D gene: TRBD1
J gene: TRBJ1-1
clone size: -

CDR3 DNA: TGTGCCAGTAGCTACGGGACAGGCGGCTCCTACAATGAGCAGTTCTTC
CDR3 protein: CASSYGTGGSYNEQFF
V gene: TRBV19
D gene: TRBD1
J gene: TRBJ2-1
clone size: -

CDR3 DNA: TGCAGCGTTCCGGGACAGGGAAACTATGGCTACACCTTC
CDR3 protein: CSVPGQGNYGYTF
V gene: TRBV29-1
D gene: TRBD1
J gene: TRBJ1-2
clone size: -

CDR3 DNA: TGTGCCAGCAGCTACGGGGATTCACCCCTCCACTTT
CDR3 protein: CASSYGDSPLHF
V gene: TRBV5-5
D gene: -
J gene: TRBJ1-6
clone size: -

CDR3 DNA: TGTGCCAGCAGCCAAGCCATTGACTCCGGGAGTGAGCAGTTCTTC
CDR3 protein: CASSQAIDSGSEQFF
V gene: TRBV4-2
D gene: -
J gene: TRBJ2-1
clone size: -

CDR3 DNA: TGTGCCAGCAACCCAGGGGGCTTGGATACGCAGTATTTT
CDR3 protein: CASNPGGLDTQYF
V gene: TRBV6-5
D gene: TRBD1
J gene: TRBJ2-3
clone size: -

CDR3 DNA: TGTGCCAGCAGCGGACACGGGGGGAACTATGGCTACACCTTC
CDR3 protein: CASSGHGGNYGYTF
V gene: TRBV25-1
D gene: -
J gene: TRBJ1-2
clone size: -

CDR3 DNA: TGTGCCCTTAACTTAGGGGGGGCACACAATGAGCAGTTCTTC
CDR3 protein: CALNLGGAHNEQFF
V gene: TRBV30
D gene: -
J gene: TRBJ2-1
clone size: -

CDR3 DNA: TGTGCCAGCAGCTTCTACAACTATGGCTACACCTTC
CDR3 protein: CASSFYNYGYTF
V gene: TRBV7-9
D gene: -
J gene: TRBJ1-2
clone size: -

CDR3 DNA: TGCGCCAGCAGCTTGCTAGGACAGGGGGTTAATGAGCAGTTCTTC
CDR3 protein: CASSLLGQGVNEQFF
V gene: TRBV5-1
D gene: TRBD1
J gene: TRBJ2-1
clone size: -

CDR3 DNA: TGTGCCACCCCGGGACAGGGAGGAGTTAACTATGGCTACACCTTC
CDR3 protein: CATPGQGGVNYGYTF
V gene: TRBV2
D gene: TRBD1
J gene: TRBJ1-2
clone size: -

CDR3 DNA: TGTGCCAGTAGCCCCGACCGGCGGGGAAGCGGGGAGCTGTTTTTT
CDR3 protein: CASSPDRRGSGELFF
V gene: TRBV19
D gene: -
J gene: TRBJ2-2
clone size: -

CDR3 DNA: TGTGCCAGCAGCCAACCCCGCGGCGGGGGGGCTGGAGATACGCAGTATTTT
CDR3 protein: CASSQPRGGGAGDTQYF
V gene: TRBV3-1/TRBV3-2
D gene: TRBD2
J gene: TRBJ2-3
clone size: -

CDR3 DNA: TGTGCCAGCAGTGATTTTAGCGGATCGGGGCGGACAGATACGCAGTATTTT
CDR3 protein: CASSDFSGSGRTDTQYF
V gene: TRBV6-4
D gene: -
J gene: TRBJ2-3
clone size: -

CDR3 DNA: TGTGCCAGCAGTTTTATTGACTCGTTAAACTACGAGCAGTACTTC
CDR3 protein: CASSFIDSLNYEQYF
V gene: TRBV27
D gene: -
J gene: TRBJ2-7
clone size: -

CDR3 DNA: TGTGCCAGTAGTAGGGACAGGGGGACGCACGAGCAGTACTTC
CDR3 protein: CASSRDRGTHEQYF
V gene: TRBV19
D gene: TRBD1
J gene: TRBJ2-7
clone size: -

CDR3 DNA: TGCGCCAGCAGCCAAGATTTCCAGGGAAACAATCAGCCCCAGCATTTT
CDR3 protein: CASSQDFQGNNQPQHF
V gene: TRBV4-1
D gene: -
J gene: TRBJ1-5
clone size: -

CDR3 DNA: TGCGCCAGCAGCGCACCGTCCGGGACAGGGGCACTTGTGGGGGAGCTGTTTTTT
CDR3 protein: CASSAPSGTGALVGELFF
V gene: TRBV5-1
D gene: TRBD1
J gene: TRBJ2-2
clone size: -

CDR3 DNA: TGTGCCAGCAGTTACCCCCTCGGACAGCACGAAAATAGCAATCAGCCCCAGCATTTT
CDR3 protein: CASSYPLGQHENSNQPQHF
V gene: TRBV28
D gene: -
J gene: TRBJ1-5
clone size: -

CDR3 DNA: TGTGCCAGCAGCTCCCGCGGGGATAACGAGCAGTACTTC
CDR3 protein: CASSSRGDNEQYF
V gene: TRBV27
D gene: -
J gene: TRBJ2-7
clone size: few

CDR3 DNA: TGTGCCAGCAGCGCGAATTCGGTGAGATATGGCTACACCTTC
CDR3 protein: CASSANSVRYGYTF
V gene: TRBV9
D gene: -
J gene: TRBJ1-2
clone size: -

CDR3 DNA: TGTGCCTGGACATCCCGGGACAGCCTGATTTCACCCCTCCACTTT
CDR3 protein: CAWTSRDSLISPLHF
V gene: TRBV30
D gene: TRBD1
J gene: TRBJ1-6
clone size: -

CDR3 DNA: TGCAGCGTTGAAGGCCCTCGGGGCGGGGGGGCCTACGAGCAGTACTTC
CDR3 protein: CSVEGPRGGGAYEQYF
V gene: TRBV29-1
D gene: TRBD2
J gene: TRBJ2-7
clone size: -

CDR3 DNA: TGCGCCAGCAGCTTGGGGTACAGTCCATCTTCCCCCGGGGAGCTGTTTTTT
CDR3 protein: CASSLGYSPSSPGELFF
V gene: TRBV5-1
D gene: -
J gene: TRBJ2-2
clone size: -

CDR3 DNA: TGTGCCAGCAGCTTAGAAGAGGCAGGGTACTCTGGAAACACCATATATTTT
CDR3 protein: CASSLEEAGYSGNTIYF
V gene: TRBV7-8
D gene: -
J gene: TRBJ1-3
clone size: -